What follows are 7 T cell receptor beta chains derived from one specimen sequenced in a study of beta chain features in type 1 diabetes. Reverse transcribing all isolated RNA meant expressed TCRB transcripts were sequenced. Profiled with immunoSEQ multiplex PCR; TCRdb holds only in-frame clones, not every one. The sample consists of just over 150,000 clones, approximately 12% of them appearing once. The sequenced material came from central memory CD4+ T cells from blood. Every receptor here comes from a man aged 18 to 35 in good health.

This chain links TRBV5-1 with TRBJ2-1, with TRBD2 as a possible D gene (5 bases). The CDR3 runs 16 residues. V lost 4 bases and J lost 0, with 14 bases in between. Germline CDR1 is SGHRS and CDR2 is YFSETQ. The CDR3 spells CASSPRTLSSYNEQFF. For the CDR3, the DNA is TGCGCCAGCAGCCCCCGGACTCTAAGCTCCTACAATGAGCAGTTCTTC.

This chain connects TRBV4-3 to TRBJ2-7; 7 nucleotides match TRBD2. The CDR3 is 14 amino acids. Germline CDR1 and CDR2: LGHNA and YSLEER. Trimming removed 4 bases from V and 2 bases from J; junction bases left unmatched: 5. The CDR3 nucleotides read TGCGCCAGCAGCCTCCGGGCGGGGGCCTACGAGCAGTACTTC. Translation gives CASSLRAGAYEQYF.

The chain combines TRBV28 with TRBJ2-5; D unclear. Trimming left V 5 bases short and J 3 bases short, with 10 bases between. Germline loops: CDR1 MDHEN, CDR2 SYDVKM. The CDR3 extends over 13 amino acids. This CDR3 reads CASSLNIEETQYF. In DNA form, the CDR3 reads TGTGCCAGCAGTCTTAACATCGAAGAGACCCAGTACTTC.

V and J are TRBV27 and TRBJ1-4; a weak D match, TRBD1 (5 bases). The CDR3 contains 15 residues. Germline CDR1 reads MNHEY; CDR2 reads SMNVEV (reference sequence). V lost 7 bases to trimming and J lost 0 bases, with 12 bases between them. The CDR3 DNA follows: TGTGCCAGCACAAGGGACCCTACAACTAATGAAAAACTGTTTTTT. Protein product: CASTRDPTTNEKLFF. The entire variable domain, with the rest obtained from reference TRBV27 and TRBJ1-4, is as follows: EAQVTQNPRYLITVTGKKLTVTCSQNMNHEYMSWYRQDPGLGLRQIYYSMNVEVTDKGDVPEGYKVSRKEKRNFPLILESPSPNQTSLYFCASTRDPTTNEKLFFGSGTQLSVL.

The genes are TRBV28 and TRBJ2-7, with D perhaps matching TRBD1 (6 bases). Trimming shortened V by 8 bases and J by 2 bases, and 19 bases separated the two germline ends. Germline lookup yields CDR1 MDHEN and CDR2 SYDVKM. The CDR3 runs 15 residues. CDR3 residues: CASLSTTGGPYEQYF. DNA of the CDR3: TGTGCCAGCCTCTCGACGACAGGTGGGCCCTACGAGCAGTACTTC.

Only a few counts were recorded for this clone. The V and J genes are TRBV7-9 and TRBJ2-7; 8 positions agree with TRBD2. The V gene's germline CDR1 is SEHNR and CDR2 FQNEAQ (reference sequence). The trim removed 6 bases at V and 7 bases at J, leaving 17 bases unmatched. CDR3 length: 16 amino acids. This chain's CDR3 is CASRLAVRGGSAEQYF. The CDR3 DNA follows: TGTGCCAGCAGACTAGCGGTTCGGGGTGGGAGTGCGGAGCAGTACTTC.

The chain employs TRBV29-1 and TRBJ1-1, with D perhaps matching TRBD1 (5 bases). The CDR3 is 15 residues long. Per germline, CDR1 SQVTM and CDR2 ANQGSEA. Trimming stripped 2 bases from V and 4 bases from J, with 17 bases between. The CDR3 DNA follows: TGCAGCGTTGAACACGTGAGGGGAGGGTCCACTGAAGCTTTCTTT. Encoded protein: CSVEHVRGGSTEAFF.